A single sample gave rise to the 11 T cell receptor beta chains below, sequenced in a study of cytomegalovirus exposure and HLA in healthy donors. The PCR had 60 Vbeta and 13 Jbeta primers. Profiling relied on immunoSEQ multiplex PCR, and the TCRdb table lists in-frame clones only, not all of them. The sample contains roughly 120,000 clones, 73% of which appear only once. The specimen was PBMCs. Receptors were obtained from a woman in her thirties in good health and CMV-seronegative.

This chain uses TRBV5-1 with TRBJ2-7; a weak D match, TRBD1 (5 bases). In germline, CDR1 is SGHRS, CDR2 YFSETQ. Trimming took 0 bases from V and 6 from J, leaving 19 bases between them. The CDR3 extends over 16 amino acids. The CDR3 loop reads CASSLEGGREVGEQYF. CDR3 nucleotide sequence: TGCGCCAGCAGCTTGGAAGGTGGCAGGGAAGTGGGCGAGCAGTACTTC. Complete variable domain (other parts from reference TRBV5-1 and TRBJ2-7): KAGVTQTPRYLIKTRGQQVTLSCSPISGHRSVSWYQQTPGQGLQFLFEYFSETQRNKGNFPGRFSGRQFSNSRSEMNVSTLELGDSALYLCASSLEGGREVGEQYFGPGTRLTVT.

The chain employs TRBV27 and TRBJ2-7; 10 bases are a match to TRBD2. The CDR3 consists of 13 residues. The V gene end was trimmed by 7 bases and the J gene end by 3 bases; junction bases not matched to a gene: 3. The germline CDR1 and CDR2 sequences are MNHEY and SMNVEV (reference sequence). CDR3: CASKASGSYEQYF. The DNA of the CDR3 is TGTGCCAGCAAAGCTAGCGGGAGCTACGAGCAGTACTTC.

The chain has TRBV2 and TRBJ1-5; D is undetermined. The CDR3 contains 15 residues. CDR1 is SNHLY and CDR2 is FYNNEI in the germline V gene. Trimming took 4 bases from V and 4 from J, leaving 14 bases between them. In DNA, the CDR3 is TGTGCCAGCAGTGTAAGATCGACGGGAAATCAGCCCCAGCATTTT. Its protein product is CASSVRSTGNQPQHF.

V usage is TRBV28 and J usage is TRBJ1-2, with 7 bases matching TRBD1. The V gene's germline CDR1 is MDHEN and CDR2 SYDVKM. V was clipped by 7 bases and J by 3 bases; unmatched bases: 5. The CDR3 sequence is 13 residues long. The CDR3 loop reads CASTPQGDYGYTF. For the CDR3, the DNA is TGTGCCAGCACCCCCCAGGGGGACTATGGCTACACCTTC.

This chain joins TRBV6-5 and TRBJ1-2, with D tentatively TRBD1 (5 bases). Trimming took off 6 bases at V and 0 bases at J, with 11 bases between the two ends. This CDR3 contains 14 residues. The V gene's germline CDR1 is MNHEY and CDR2 SVGAGI. The CDR3 sequence is CASSPRQSNYGYTF. CDR3 sequence (DNA): TGTGCCAGCAGCCCTCGACAGTCTAACTATGGCTACACCTTC.

The chain carries TRBV28 and TRBJ2-1, with 8 nucleotides matching TRBD2. This CDR3 has 14 residues. The V gene end was trimmed by 5 bases and the J gene end by 5 bases; junction bases not matched to a gene: 5. Germline CDR1 is MDHEN and CDR2 is SYDVKM. CDR3 DNA sequence: TGTGCCAGCAGTCCAGCGGGAGCCAACAATGAGCAGTTCTTC. Translated: CASSPAGANNEQFF.

The V call is TRBV2, the J call TRBJ2-1; 8 bases are a match to TRBD1. Germline V gives CDR1 SNHLY, CDR2 FYNNEI. V shed 6 bases and J 9 bases; nucleotides not matched to a gene: 13. CDR3 length: 15 residues. The CDR3 bases are TGTGCCAGCAGACCAGGACAGGGCCCCAAGGGTGAGCAGTTCTTC. Translating gives CASRPGQGPKGEQFF.

The table lists this clone with many counts. J is TRBJ1-5 and V is TRBV6-4; D call uncertain. The ends were cut back, 5 bases at V and 3 bases at J, with 8 bases in the middle. CDR3 length equals 13 residues. Germline V gene sequence: CDR1 MRHNA, CDR2 SNTAGT. This CDR3 is CASSLRDNQPQHF. The CDR3 DNA sequence: TGTGCCAGCAGTCTCCGGGACAATCAGCCCCAGCATTTT.

V gene TRBV11-3 combines with J gene TRBJ1-6; D is undetermined. This CDR3 comprises 19 residues. V shed 0 bases and J shed 0 bases, with 15 bases lying between them. Germline V CDR1 and CDR2: SGHNT, YENEEA. The CDR3 loop is CASSLDYGSTASYNSPLHF. The CDR3 DNA reads as TGTGCCAGCAGCTTAGATTATGGATCCACAGCCTCCTATAATTCACCCCTCCACTTT. The entire variable domain, with the rest obtained from reference TRBV11-3 and TRBJ1-6, is as follows: EAGVVQSPRYKIIEKKQPVAFWCNPISGHNTLYWYLQNLGQGPELLIRYENEEAVDDSQLPKDRFSAERLKGVDSTLKIQPAELGDSAVYLCASSLDYGSTASYNSPLHFGNGTRLTVT.

V is TRBV7-2 and J is TRBJ1-1; D may be TRBD1 (5 bases). The CDR3 has 15 residues. Germline assignment: CDR1 SGHTA and CDR2 FQGNSA. Trimming left V 5 bases short and J 5 bases short, with 18 bases between. CDR3 bases: TGTGCCAGCAGCCTACAACAGGTTCCTGATACTGAAGCTTTCTTT. Its protein is CASSLQQVPDTEAFF. The full variable domain, with the rest looked up from reference TRBV7-2 and TRBJ1-1, is GAGVSQSPSNKVTEKGKDVELRCDPISGHTALYWYRQSLGQGLEFLIYFQGNSAPDKSGLPSDRFSAERTGGSVSTLTIQRTQQEDSAVYLCASSLQQVPDTEAFFGQGTRLTVV.

V gene TRBV7-9 combines with J gene TRBJ1-4; no reliable D call. Germline V gives CDR1 SEHNR, CDR2 FQNEAQ (reference sequence). Trimming pared 1 base from V and 5 bases from J, leaving 8 bases between. CDR3 size: 14 residues. The CDR3 region has the DNA TGTGCCAGCAGCTTAGGTGTACAGAATGAAAAACTGTTTTTT. Protein: CASSLGVQNEKLFF. Full variable domain (outside the CDR3, taken from reference TRBV7-9 and TRBJ1-4): DTGVSQNPRHKITKRGQNVTFRCDPISEHNRLYWYRQTLGQGPEFLTYFQNEAQLEKSRLLSDRFSAERPKGSFSTLEIQRTEQGDSAMYLCASSLGVQNEKLFFGSGTQLSVL.